The next 27 T cell receptor beta chains were all read from a single sample in a study of Ad26.COV2.S vaccination and SARS-CoV-2 variants. Profiled with immunoSEQ multiplex PCR; TCRdb holds only in-frame clones, not every one. The repertoire consists of some 640,000 clones, with roughly nine tenths occurring once and the leading ten covering over 1.3%. Treatment indicated: some 19 received Ad26.COV2.S at low or high dose, single or two shots; a few received placebo; per-sample allocation not given. Material that was analyzed had been drawn on day 63 after the first vaccine or placebo injection. The sample in question was peripheral blood, obtained in a trial of Ad26.COV2.S vaccine versus placebo. All receptors come from a person between 18 and 60 years old who received the Ad26.COV2.S COVID-19 vaccine or a placebo.

This clone was found many times. CDR3 sequence: CASSESLPPQHF. DNA for the CDR3: TGCGCCAGCAGTGAGTCACTTCCGCCCCAGCATTTT. J is TRBJ1-5 and V is TRBV10-1, with unresolved D. This CDR3 is built from 12 residues. V was cut by 0 bases and J by 9 bases, with 6 bases left in between. Germline V lookup: CDR1 WNHNN, CDR2 SYGVQD (reference sequence).

The chain couples TRBV5-6 to TRBJ2-7; 8 bases match TRBD1. The germline V gene encodes CDR1 SGHDT and CDR2 YYEEEE. With 5 bases clipped from V and 3 bases from J, the junction kept 7 bases outside the gene matches. CDR3 length: 14 residues. CDR3 sequence: CASRGGQGNYEQYF. In nucleotides, the CDR3 is TGTGCCAGCAGGGGAGGACAGGGTAACTACGAGCAGTACTTC.

The rearrangement uses TRBV7-8 and TRBJ2-2; D not certain. CDR3 length: 16 amino acids. V was shortened by 0 bases and J by 1 base, with 9 bases between the two germline ends. The germline V gene encodes CDR1 SGHVS and CDR2 FQNEAQ. As DNA, the CDR3 is TGTGCCAGCAGCTTAGCCCGCAGACTGAACACCGGGGAGCTGTTTTTT. Translation: CASSLARRLNTGELFF.

This chain links TRBV7-2 with TRBJ1-1; 7 positions match TRBD1. Germline trimming cut 2 bases from V and 4 bases from J; bases unmatched to any gene: 7. Germline loops: CDR1 SGHTA, CDR2 FQGNSA. This CDR3 spans 15 amino acids. The CDR3 sequence: CASSLWDSGGTEAFF. In DNA, the CDR3 is TGTGCCAGCAGCTTATGGGACAGCGGGGGCACTGAAGCTTTCTTT.

This chain uses TRBV19 with TRBJ1-3; D is ambiguous. This CDR3 comprises 17 residues. Deletions cut 4 bases from V and 3 bases from J, with 19 bases between. Germline V lookup: CDR1 LNHDA, CDR2 SQIVND (reference sequence). The CDR3 DNA reads as TGTGCCAGTAGTAACTTAACAAAGCGGGATTTTGGAAACACCATATATTTT. This codes for CASSNLTKRDFGNTIYF.

On this clone itself: Other DNA variants within this sample encode the same CDR3. The CDR3 region has the DNA TGTGCCAGCCGGCCGTCCTCTGGAAACACCATATATTTT. Encoded protein: CASRPSSGNTIYF. The V call is TRBV7-9, the J call TRBJ1-3; D call uncertain. Germline CDR1 is SEHNR and CDR2 is FQNEAQ (reference sequence). V shed 8 bases and J shed 0 bases, with 8 bases lying between them. The CDR3 extends over 13 amino acids.

The chain has TRBV6-6 and TRBJ2-7; D tentatively reads TRBD1 or TRBD2 (6 bases each). This CDR3 contains 14 residues. The germline V gene has CDR1 MNHNY and CDR2 SVGAGI (reference sequence). V was cut by 3 bases and J by 2 bases, with 11 bases left in between. In nucleotides, the CDR3 is TGTGCCAGCAGTTATCCAGGGGAGGCCTACGAGCAGTACTTC. Translation gives CASSYPGEAYEQYF.

In its sample, this clone was seen a few times. J is TRBJ1-5 and V is TRBV3-1 (or the pseudogene TRBV3-2); 9 bases match TRBD1. Germline-derived CDR1 and CDR2 are LGHDT and YNNKEL (reference sequence). The CDR3 runs 14 residues. J was trimmed by 7 bases and V by 5 bases; bases with no gene match: 6. The CDR3 spells CASSLQGAEQPQHF. The CDR3 coding sequence is TGTGCCAGCAGCTTACAGGGGGCTGAGCAGCCCCAGCATTTT.

The V and J genes are TRBV13 and TRBJ1-2; D not certain. V gave up 8 bases and J gave up 4 bases, with 11 bases separating them. The CDR3 totals 12 residues. From germline, CDR1 is PRHDT and CDR2 FYEKMQ (reference sequence). In nucleotides, the CDR3 is TGTGCCAGCTCGGCAGGACGCTATGGCTACACCTTC. Its translation: CASSAGRYGYTF. Together with reference TRBV13 and TRBJ1-2, the CDR3 gives the full variable domain: AAGVIQSPRHLIKEKRETATLKCYPIPRHDTVYWYQQGPGQDPQFLISFYEKMQSDKGSIPDRFSAQQFSDYHSELNMSSLELGDSALYFCASSAGRYGYTFGSGTRLTVV.

The chain has TRBV7-2 and TRBJ2-3, with D possibly called TRBD1 or TRBD2 (7 bases each). The CDR3 extends over 16 amino acids. Germline-derived CDR1 and CDR2 are SGHTA and FQGNSA. Trimming removed 1 base at V and 0 bases at J, with 11 bases between. The CDR3 coding sequence is TGTGCCAGCAGCTTAGGACAGGGACTAAGCACAGATACGCAGTATTTT. It codes for CASSLGQGLSTDTQYF.

This chain connects TRBV3-1 (or the pseudogene TRBV3-2) to TRBJ1-1; 9 bases are shared with TRBD1. After removal of 6 bases from V and 4 bases from J, the junction contained 6 bases not matched to a gene. The CDR3 is 14 residues long. Germline V gene lookup returns CDR1 LGHDT and CDR2 YNNKEL (reference sequence). CDR3 sequence reads: CASRWDREGTEAFF. CDR3 DNA sequence: TGTGCCAGCAGGTGGGACAGGGAAGGCACTGAAGCTTTCTTT.

V is TRBV6-2 or TRBV6-3 and J is TRBJ1-2, with D maybe TRBD1 (5 bases). Looked up from germline, CDR1 is MNHEY and CDR2 is SVGEGT. This CDR3 comprises 14 residues. The V gene lost 0 bases and the J gene lost 5 bases, with 10 bases spanning the gap. In DNA form, the CDR3 reads TGTGCCAGCAGTTACTCGCGGGACTTTTATGGCTACACCTTC. It translates to CASSYSRDFYGYTF.

The V call is TRBV30, the J call TRBJ1-6; D is unclear. The CDR3 runs 14 residues. The V end lost 0 bases, the J end lost 9 bases, and 12 bases lay between the germline ends. Germline values: CDR1 GTSNPN, CDR2 SVGIG (reference sequence). This CDR3 reads CAWSVRGTGSPLHF. Written as DNA, the CDR3 is TGTGCCTGGAGTGTACGGGGAACGGGTTCACCCCTCCACTTT.

This clone was counted between two and nine times. The chain uses TRBV7-9 and TRBJ2-7; D not resolved. The ends were cut back, 3 bases at V and 5 bases at J, with 2 bases in the middle. This CDR3 has 10 residues. Germline V CDR1 and CDR2: SEHNR, FQNEAQ (reference sequence). DNA of the CDR3: TGTGCCAGCAGCTTCCACGAGCAGTACTTC. This translates into CASSFHEQYF. Using reference TRBV7-9 and TRBJ2-7 for the parts outside the CDR3, the full variable domain is DTGVSQNPRHKITKRGQNVTFRCDPISEHNRLYWYRQTLGQGPEFLTYFQNEAQLEKSRLLSDRFSAERPKGSFSTLEIQRTEQGDSAMYLCASSFHEQYFGPGTRLTVT.

The rearrangement joins TRBV29-1 to TRBJ2-7; 7 bases align to TRBD2. The CDR3 spans 13 residues. The trim removed 6 bases at V and 3 bases at J, leaving 8 bases unmatched. Germline lookup yields CDR1 SQVTM and CDR2 ANQGSEA. This CDR3 is CSVETSRGYEQYF. CDR3 coding DNA: TGCAGCGTAGAGACTAGCCGGGGCTACGAGCAGTACTTC.

The V and J genes are TRBV5-1 and TRBJ2-1, with D maybe TRBD1 (5 bases). Germline loops: CDR1 SGHRS, CDR2 YFSETQ. Trimming took off 2 bases at V and 1 base at J, with 7 bases between the two ends. This CDR3 comprises 14 residues. As DNA, the CDR3 is TGCGCCAGCAGCTTACAGGCGTCCTACAATGAGCAGTTCTTC. Protein: CASSLQASYNEQFF.

V and J are TRBV18 and TRBJ2-5; D is undetermined. Germline CDR1 KGHSH, CDR2 LQKENI. The CDR3 contains 14 residues. V lost 1 base and J 2 bases, leaving 8 bases between the germline ends. The CDR3 nucleotides read TGTGCCAGCTCACCACAAGCGCAACAAGAGACCCAGTACTTC. Encoded protein: CASSPQAQQETQYF.

The gene calls are TRBV20-1 and TRBJ1-1; D uncertain. The CDR3 spans 10 residues. V lost 5 bases and J lost 10, with 11 bases in between. Germline V lookup: CDR1 DFQATT, CDR2 SNEGSKA (reference sequence). DNA for the CDR3: TGCAGTGCTGTTGGGGTGGGAGCTTTCTTT. Its translation is CSAVGVGAFF.

The genes are TRBV18 and TRBJ2-6, with 16 bases aligning to TRBD2. J was trimmed by 0 bases and V by 4 bases; bases with no gene match: 6. The CDR3 has 20 residues. Germline CDR1 and CDR2: KGHSH and LQKENI. The CDR3: CASSHSGTSGRASGANVLTF. The CDR3 coding sequence is TGTGCCAGCTCACATTCCGGGACTAGCGGGAGGGCCTCTGGGGCCAACGTCCTGACTTTC.

This chain joins TRBV5-1 and TRBJ1-5; TRBD1 might be the D (5 bases). V was pared by 4 bases and J by 0 bases, with 11 bases between. The CDR3 sequence is 15 residues long. In germline, CDR1 is SGHRS, CDR2 YFSETQ. The CDR3 region is CASSLTVGSNQPQHF. CDR3 nucleotides: TGCGCCAGCAGCCTGACAGTGGGTAGCAATCAGCCCCAGCATTTT.

The chain combines TRBV6-5 with TRBJ2-7; 8 bases align to TRBD1. This CDR3 spans 13 amino acids. The germline V gene encodes CDR1 MNHEY and CDR2 SVGAGI. J gave up 4 bases and V 6 bases, and 5 bases lay outside the gene matches. CDR3: CASSDRGRYEQYF. As DNA, the CDR3 is TGTGCCAGCAGCGACAGGGGTCGGTACGAGCAGTACTTC.

J is TRBJ1-1 and V is TRBV29-1; D not certain. CDR3 length: 12 amino acids. CDR1 SQVTM and CDR2 ANQGSEA come from the germline V gene. V was shortened by 7 bases and J by 1 base, with 10 bases between the two germline ends. CDR3 amino acids: CSGGRENTEAFF. DNA of the CDR3: TGCAGCGGCGGACGGGAGAACACTGAAGCTTTCTTT.

This clone appeared a single time. The chain couples TRBV7-8 to TRBJ2-5; 8 bases match TRBD2. Per germline, CDR1 SGHVS and CDR2 FQNEAQ. V lost 5 bases, J lost 4 bases, and 12 bases stayed unmatched. The CDR3 is 16 residues long. CDR3 sequence reads: CASSERSGRAPETQYF. The CDR3 DNA reads as TGTGCCAGCAGCGAGAGGAGCGGGAGAGCCCCAGAGACCCAGTACTTC.

This clone has a single count. This rearrangement joins TRBV24-1 to TRBJ2-1, with 7 nucleotides matching TRBD2. CDR1 and CDR2 from the germline V gene are KGHDR and SFDVKD. Losses at the gene ends were 4 bases for V and 4 bases for J; bases not matched to a gene: 9. The CDR3 has 16 residues. The CDR3 DNA follows: TGTGCCACCAGTGAAGAGACTAGCCCGATGTACAATGAGCAGTTCTTC. It yields the protein CATSEETSPMYNEQFF.

The rearrangement uses TRBV2 and TRBJ2-1; TRBD2 matches 10 bases. The CDR3 runs to 15 residues. Unmatched junction bases numbered 9, after V lost 7 bases and J lost 6 bases. CDR1 SNHLY and CDR2 FYNNEI come from the germline V gene. The CDR3 DNA is TGTGCCAGCACCCAGAGCGGGAGGGGACTCAATGAGCAGTTCTTC. Its translation: CASTQSGRGLNEQFF.

The chain recombines TRBV6-4 with TRBJ2-3, with TRBD2 matching 9 bases. V dropped 6 bases and J dropped 7; count of bases not matched to a gene: 11. This CDR3 is 15 amino acids long. The germline CDR1 and CDR2 sequences are MRHNA and SNTAGT. Here the CDR3 DNA reads TGTGCCAGCAGCCCCATAGCGGGGGACATATATACGCAGTATTTT. This sequence encodes CASSPIAGDIYTQYF.

The chain has TRBV29-1 and TRBJ2-1; unclear D gene. V was clipped by 3 bases and J by 7 bases, with 10 bases between them. The CDR3 has 12 amino acids. Germline values: CDR1 SQVTM, CDR2 ANQGSEA. The CDR3 spells CSVESIPNEQFF. The CDR3 DNA reads as TGCAGCGTTGAGTCGATACCGAATGAGCAGTTCTTC.